This passage covers 9 T cell receptor beta chains from one sample sequenced in a study of blood T cells in healthy people across ages (dated by TCRdb to between 2015 and 2016). The library was obtained by 5' RACE. The reads were generated on an Illumina HiSeq 2500. A second roughly 7 to 11 cycle PCR used a sample-barcoded 5' primer and a J-beta primer mix. TCRdb reanalyzed the raw reads on its own, using fastp at Q25 for trimming and MiXCR for clone calling, and kept in-frame beta chains. Rows are combined by CDR3 protein, so each entry shows the most common genes and DNA. The sample records 1.5 million to 2 million distinct CDR3 sequences, 28% of which are singletons. The leading ten clones occupy more than 6% of the sample. Sequenced sample: blood. These receptors all come from a woman aged 25 to 39 in good health.

This chain joins TRBV7-2 and TRBJ2-3; D is possibly TRBD1 or TRBD2 (5 bases each). From germline, CDR1 is SGHTA and CDR2 FQGNSA. The CDR3 covers 16 residues. Trimming left V 5 bases short and J 2 bases short, with 17 bases between. This chain's CDR3 is CASSLGARGFTDTQYF. The CDR3, as DNA: TGTGCCAGCAGCCTGGGAGCTAGGGGTTTCACAGATACGCAGTATTTT.

The chain employs TRBV25-1 and TRBJ2-1; possible D gene TRBD2, 5 bases. The J call may be faulty, since TRBJ2-7 better matches the DNA end. The CDR3 sequence is 14 residues long. The germline V gene encodes CDR1 MGHDK and CDR2 SYGVNS. The CDR3 nucleotides are TGTGCCAGCAGCGACGGAGGCTCCTACAATGAGCAGTACTTC. Its translation: CASSDGGSYNEQYF.

This clonotype was found a few times. At one end, the junction sequence differs from germline, possibly due to a read error. The V call is TRBV28, the J call TRBJ2-5; TRBD1 agrees at 9 bases. Germline V gene sequence: CDR1 MDHEN, CDR2 SYDVKM. CDR3 size: 16 residues. The CDR3 loop reads CTSSDRQGGSQETQYF. The CDR3 region has the DNA TGTACCAGCAGTGACCGACAGGGGGGATCCCAAGAGACCCAGTACTTC. Based on the CDR3 plus reference TRBV28 and TRBJ2-5, the full variable domain is DVKVTQSSRYLVKRTGEKVFLECVQDMDHENMFWYRQDPGLGLRLIYFSYDVKMKEKGDIPEGYSVSREKKERFSLILESASTNQTSMYLCTSSDRQGGSQETQYFGPGTRLLVL.

A note on this clonotype: This could be a read error, since a much larger clone is one nucleotide away. The chain is built from TRBV12-3 or TRBV12-4 and TRBJ2-1, with D maybe TRBD2 (5 bases). This CDR3 has 13 amino acids. The V end was cut by 1 base, the J end by 15 bases, with 16 bases between. CDR3 region: CASSLVTNGVPFF. The DNA for the CDR3 is TGTGCCAGCAGTTTAGTCACTAACGGGGTTCCGTTCTTC.

This clonotype came up a few times. The CDR3 DNA reads TGCGCCAGCTTTTCAGGACGGTTCCAAGAGACCCAGTACTTC. Its protein product is CASFSGRFQETQYF. This chain joins TRBV5-1 and TRBJ2-5; D is ambiguous. This CDR3 spans 14 amino acids. In germline, CDR1 is SGHRS, CDR2 YFSETQ. The V gene lost 7 bases and the J gene lost 1 base, with 14 bases spanning the gap.

This clonotype came up many times. The rearrangement uses TRBV12-3 or TRBV12-4 and TRBJ2-5; TRBD1 aligns across 7 bases. The CDR3 extends over 16 amino acids. The V and J ends lost 6 bases and 0 bases, in that order; junction bases with no gene match: 10. The CDR3 protein is CASSTAQGRYQETQYF. CDR3 coding DNA: TGTGCCAGCAGCACCGCACAGGGGCGCTACCAAGAGACCCAGTACTTC.

This clonotype was observed a few times. The J gene is TRBJ1-2, the V gene TRBV25-1, with TRBD1 identical over 12 bases. V trimming: 5 bases; J trimming: 7 bases; junction bases outside the gene matches: 5. Germline assignment: CDR1 MGHDK and CDR2 SYGVNS. The CDR3 extends over 14 amino acids. As DNA, the CDR3 is TGTGCCAGCAGTCCGGGACAGGGGGCTTTTGGCTACACCTTC. Translation gives CASSPGQGAFGYTF.

The J gene is TRBJ1-1, the V gene TRBV20-1; 8 bases match TRBD1. With 6 bases clipped from V and 6 bases from J, the junction kept 9 bases outside the gene matches. Germline V gene data show CDR1 as DFQATT and CDR2 as SNEGSKA (reference sequence). There are 13 residues in the CDR3. CDR3 sequence (DNA): TGCAGTGCAGTACCGGGACAGGCGTCTGAAGCTTTCTTT. Translating it yields CSAVPGQASEAFF.

The rearrangement uses TRBV29-1 and TRBJ2-3; 8 bases match TRBD1. Per the germline V gene, CDR1 is SQVTM and CDR2 is ANQGSEA. Trimming at V came to 0 bases and at J to 0 bases, leaving 5 bases not matched to a gene. CDR3 length: 16 amino acids. CDR3 sequence: CSVEDPRGLSTDTQYF. Here the CDR3 DNA reads TGCAGCGTTGAAGACCCCAGGGGGCTGAGCACAGATACGCAGTATTTT.